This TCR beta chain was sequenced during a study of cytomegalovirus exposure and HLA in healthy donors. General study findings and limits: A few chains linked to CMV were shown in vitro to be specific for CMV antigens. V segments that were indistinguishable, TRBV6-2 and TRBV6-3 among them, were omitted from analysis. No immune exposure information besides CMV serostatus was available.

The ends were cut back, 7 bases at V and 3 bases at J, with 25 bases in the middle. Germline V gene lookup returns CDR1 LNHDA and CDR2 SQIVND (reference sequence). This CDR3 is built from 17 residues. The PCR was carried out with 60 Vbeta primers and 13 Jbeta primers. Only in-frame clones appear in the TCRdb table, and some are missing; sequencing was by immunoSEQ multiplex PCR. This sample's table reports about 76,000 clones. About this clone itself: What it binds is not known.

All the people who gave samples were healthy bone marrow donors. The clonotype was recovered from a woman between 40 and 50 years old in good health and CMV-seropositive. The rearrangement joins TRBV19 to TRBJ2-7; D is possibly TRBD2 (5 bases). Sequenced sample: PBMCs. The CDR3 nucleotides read TGTGCCAGTACTAGCACCGGACGGAATTTTCCGGGCTACGAGCAGTACTTC. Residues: CASTSTGRNFPGYEQYF.